Listed here are 26 T cell receptor beta chains from one sample, sequenced in a study of CXCR3-negative and CXCR3-positive naive CD8 T cells. The libraries of TRB cDNA were prepared using 5' RACE with UMI labels. With the 5' RACE reads reprocessed, TCRdb shows one record per CDR3 protein and no DNA. The sample is made up of around 90,000 distinct CDR3 sequences, and the top ten hold 0.9% to 1.2% of it. The sample was naive CXCR3- CD8+ T cells from blood. As for subset: CD45RO-CCR7+CD27+CD95- naive CD8+ T cells lacking CXCR3 (TNR3-). The receptors come from a human donor in good health. Some clones in this sample may be carry-over from other donors' samples.

The chain links TRBV4-3 to TRBJ2-1; the TRBD1 assignment by TCRdb is unverifiable without DNA. Germline-derived CDR1 and CDR2 are LGHNA and YSLEER. The CDR3 has 16 amino acids. CDR3 loop: CASSQDPRAYFDEQFF.

The V gene is TRBV9, the J gene TRBJ2-7; TCRdb indicates TRBD1, and absent DNA this call remains unverified. Germline V CDR1 and CDR2: SGDLS, YYNGEE. CDR3 length: 16 amino acids. This CDR3 reads CASSPGMDRSYYEQYF.

The chain combines TRBV11-2 with TRBJ2-7; absent DNA, TCRdb's TRBD1 call cannot be checked. The CDR3 extends over 15 amino acids. Germline lookup yields CDR1 SGHAT and CDR2 FQNNGV. The CDR3 sequence is CASSADVTGAYEQYF.

The chain joins TRBV5-1 to TRBJ2-2; the D gene TCRdb calls, TRBD2, cannot be checked with no DNA. In germline, CDR1 is SGHRS, CDR2 YFSETQ. CDR3 length: 14 amino acids. The CDR3 protein is CASYSGENTGELFF.

The chain is built from TRBV29-1 and TRBJ2-1. The germline V gene encodes CDR1 SQVTM and CDR2 ANQGSEA. The CDR3 runs to 13 residues. This chain's CDR3 is CSVVSTSYNEQFF.

The chain is built from TRBV20-1 and TRBJ1-2. The CDR3 loop spans 15 amino acids. CDR1 DFQATT and CDR2 SNEGSKA come from the germline V gene (reference sequence). The CDR3 here is CSVIRPGKETYGYTF.

This rearrangement joins TRBV20-1 to TRBJ2-7; TCRdb gives TRBD1 as the D gene, but with no DNA this cannot be confirmed. Germline lookup yields CDR1 DFQATT and CDR2 SNEGSKA (reference sequence). This CDR3 is built from 15 residues. CDR3 loop: CSARTPDRGGDEQYF.

J is TRBJ2-5 and V is TRBV7-9; without DNA, the TCRdb call of TRBD1 cannot be checked. The germline CDR1 and CDR2 sequences are SEHNR and FQNEAQ (reference sequence). This CDR3 spans 16 amino acids. CDR3 amino acids: CASSPRQGGDEETQYF. The full variable domain, its missing parts supplied by reference TRBV7-9 and TRBJ2-5, is DTGVSQNPRHKITKRGQNVTFRCDPISEHNRLYWYRQTLGQGPEFLTYFQNEAQLEKSRLLSDRFSAERPKGSFSTLEIQRTEQGDSAMYLCASSPRQGGDEETQYFGPGTRLLVL.

CDR3 sequence: CASSPRTGEGTNYGYTF. The rearrangement joins TRBV7-9 to TRBJ1-2; TCRdb picks TRBD1, but there is no DNA to check that call. Germline V lookup: CDR1 SEHNR, CDR2 FQNEAQ (reference sequence). This CDR3 comprises 17 residues.

The J gene is TRBJ1-1, the V gene TRBV5-5; TCRdb picks TRBD1, but there is no DNA to check that call. The CDR3 contains 14 residues. Per the germline V gene, CDR1 is SGHKS and CDR2 is YYEKEE (reference sequence). The CDR3 reads CASSRQGPNTEAFF.

J is TRBJ2-1 and V is TRBV20-1. CDR3 size: 15 residues. The germline V gene encodes CDR1 DFQATT and CDR2 SNEGSKA (reference sequence). The CDR3 is CSANKLRSSYNEQFF.

The chain recombines TRBV11-2 with TRBJ2-1. The CDR3 contains 15 residues. Germline V gene lookup returns CDR1 SGHAT and CDR2 FQNNGV. The CDR3 sequence: CASSSRPNSYNEQFF.

V usage is TRBV5-1 and J usage is TRBJ1-3; there is no DNA to check the TCRdb D call of TRBD1. CDR1 is SGHRS and CDR2 is YFSETQ in the germline V gene. This CDR3 is built from 16 residues. Here the CDR3 reads CASSLSPEDSGNTIYF.

This chain joins TRBV29-1 and TRBJ2-7; TCRdb's assignment of TRBD1 cannot be checked, as there is no DNA. The CDR3 is 15 amino acids. Germline V gives CDR1 SQVTM, CDR2 ANQGSEA. Here the CDR3 reads CSVEIPGAPSGEQYF.

Its frequency marks this clonotype as medium-sized (0.01 to 0.1%). The V call is TRBV29-1, the J call TRBJ1-2; TCRdb reports TRBD1, a call that lacks DNA to check it against. The germline V gene encodes CDR1 SQVTM and CDR2 ANQGSEA. The CDR3 is 13 amino acids. The CDR3 protein is CSATDSQVGGYTF.

V is TRBV11-1 and J is TRBJ2-3; without DNA, the TCRdb call of TRBD1 cannot be checked. The CDR3 length is 16 residues. From germline, CDR1 is SGHAT and CDR2 FQDESV (reference sequence). CDR3 loop: CASRLTTGGGTDTQYF.

The chain has TRBV29-1 and TRBJ2-6. This CDR3 region has 15 residues. Germline V gene sequence: CDR1 SQVTM, CDR2 ANQGSEA. The CDR3 loop reads CSVEATVSGANVLTF. The full variable domain, with the rest looked up from reference TRBV29-1 and TRBJ2-6, is SAVISQKPSRDICQRGTSLTIQCQVDSQVTMMFWYRQQPGQSLTLIATANQGSEATYESGFVIDKFPISRPNLTFSTLTVSNMSPEDSSIYLCSVEATVSGANVLTFGAGSRLTVL.

The CDR3 loop reads CAISEVGANNQPQHF. The V and J genes are TRBV10-3 and TRBJ1-5; TCRdb indicates TRBD1, and absent DNA this call remains unverified. The CDR3 consists of 15 residues. Germline V CDR1 and CDR2: ENHRY, SYGVKD.

The gene calls are TRBV29-1 and TRBJ2-2; TCRdb's D call of TRBD1 is untestable without DNA. Germline V gives CDR1 SQVTM, CDR2 ANQGSEA. The CDR3 contains 14 residues. The CDR3 loop reads CSVAGTGRVGELFF.

The CDR3 here is CASSPGTGGASYEQYF. The V call is TRBV28, the J call TRBJ2-7; TCRdb's D call of TRBD1 is untestable without DNA. Germline V gene data show CDR1 as MDHEN and CDR2 as SYDVKM. This CDR3 spans 16 amino acids.

V and J are TRBV28 and TRBJ1-1; the TCRdb D gene call, TRBD1, has no DNA to confirm it. Germline V gene sequence: CDR1 MDHEN, CDR2 SYDVKM. This CDR3 has 15 amino acids. CDR3 protein: CASSLGTGGNTEAFF.

V is TRBV7-8 and J is TRBJ2-5; TCRdb selects TRBD1, and the lack of DNA leaves this call unchecked. Germline values: CDR1 SGHVS, CDR2 FQNEAQ. The CDR3 is 18 residues long. CDR3 amino acids: CASSHPNEPGSAQETQYF.

CDR3 sequence: CASSTEGTLWTQYF. V gene TRBV6-5 combines with J gene TRBJ2-5; TCRdb gives TRBD2 as the D gene, but with no DNA this cannot be confirmed. This CDR3 has 14 amino acids. In germline, CDR1 is MNHEY, CDR2 SVGAGI.

The chain links TRBV7-3 to TRBJ2-2. Per germline, CDR1 SGHTA and CDR2 FQGTGA. The length of the CDR3 is 14 residues. The CDR3 region is CASSFAGNTGELFF.

V gene TRBV18 combines with J gene TRBJ1-1. This CDR3 is 12 amino acids long. CDR1 and CDR2 (germline): KGHSH, LQKENI. The CDR3 protein is CASSDVNTEAFF.

The chain recombines TRBV7-8 with TRBJ2-2; TCRdb's D gene call, TRBD2, goes unchecked for lack of DNA. CDR1 and CDR2 from the germline V gene are SGHVS and FQNEAQ. The CDR3 is 18 residues long. The CDR3 loop reads CASSLAPSGGEYTGELFF. Drawing the rest from reference TRBV7-8 and TRBJ2-2, the complete variable domain is GAGVSQSPRYKVAKRGQDVALRCDPISGHVSLFWYQQALGQGPEFLTYFQNEAQLDKSGLPSDRFFAERPEGSVSTLKIQRTQQEDSAVYLCASSLAPSGGEYTGELFFGEGSRLTVL.